The rows below give T cell receptor beta chains drawn from one sample of a study of cytomegalovirus exposure and HLA in healthy donors. The protocol was immunoSEQ multiplex PCR, while the TCRdb copy is restricted to in-frame clones and leaves out a portion. The table includes about 120,000 clones, 89% detected once. Sequenced sample: PBMCs. These receptors originate from a woman aged 18-35 years in good health and CMV-seronegative. Each CDR3 is given with its conserved first and last residue. Size is omitted from some rows. Given values are once, few, many or a class for expanded clones.

j_call clone_size v_call cdr3_aa
TRBJ1-1 NA TRBV25-1 CASSVTGVIEAFF
TRBJ2-2 few TRBV5-1 CASRYTGDHTGELFF
NA NA TRBV6-5 CASSYDSNNEQFF
TRBJ1-5 NA TRBV2 CASSEVAGAVQPQHF
TRBJ1-3 once TRBV5-1 CASSPGQSGNTIYF
TRBJ1-2 NA TRBV10-3 CAISVAGGPDGYTF
TRBJ1-6 NA TRBV7-9 CASSYGNSPLHF
TRBJ2-7 NA TRBV10-3 CATRGGLAGYEQYF
TRBJ2-7 NA TRBV5-1 CASSLVAGGYEQYF
TRBJ1-2 NA TRBV5-1 CATGRGQGGYTF
TRBJ1-1 NA TRBV10-3 CAISETEPTEAFF
TRBJ2-7 NA TRBV9 CASSPGQGDEQYF
TRBJ1-6 NA TRBV6-5 CASNRREGNSPLHF
TRBJ1-1 NA TRBV21-1 CASSKMAASSTEAFF
TRBJ1-5 NA TRBV28 CAGKSGTGASNQPQHF
TRBJ1-4 NA TRBV7-6 CASSLRTGDEKLFF
TRBJ1-3 NA TRBV28 CASSLLGDRGARNTIYF
TRBJ1-4 NA TRBV5-6 CASSDTGDGNEKLFF
TRBJ2-2 NA TRBV11-2 CASSLVQGTTGELFF
TRBJ1-1 NA TRBV10-3 CAISERGNTEAFF
TRBJ1-6 NA TRBV2 CASSRDSSYNSPLHF
TRBJ2-1 NA TRBV27 CASSFLRKFQGVDWNEQFF
TRBJ2-3 NA TRBV5-5 CAAGQGTDTQYF
TRBJ2-5 NA TRBV7-2 CASSLDSQETQYF
TRBJ1-1 once TRBV4-1 CASSHETGMNTEAFF
TRBJ1-5 NA TRBV7-9 CASSDNRGLQPQHF
TRBJ1-1 NA TRBV6-5 CASRTPGANTEAFF
TRBJ2-1 NA TRBV5-1 CASSLVSSYNEQFF
TRBJ1-2 NA TRBV6-1 CASSRQGNYGYTF
TRBJ2-3 NA TRBV5-4 CASSPSTSGGTYSTDTQYF
TRBJ2-3 once TRBV18 CASSPESRGDTDTQYF
TRBJ2-7 NA TRBV25-1 CASSETVKKATLDEQYF
TRBJ2-6 NA TRBV7-9 CASSFNSGANVLTF
TRBJ2-1 NA TRBV4-1 CASSQASGGVDEQFF
TRBJ2-2 NA TRBV10-1 CASSDFSGERTGELFF
TRBJ2-1 NA TRBV7-6 CASSLQAGGYYNEQFF
TRBJ1-1 NA TRBV7-2 CASSPPGGHTEAFF